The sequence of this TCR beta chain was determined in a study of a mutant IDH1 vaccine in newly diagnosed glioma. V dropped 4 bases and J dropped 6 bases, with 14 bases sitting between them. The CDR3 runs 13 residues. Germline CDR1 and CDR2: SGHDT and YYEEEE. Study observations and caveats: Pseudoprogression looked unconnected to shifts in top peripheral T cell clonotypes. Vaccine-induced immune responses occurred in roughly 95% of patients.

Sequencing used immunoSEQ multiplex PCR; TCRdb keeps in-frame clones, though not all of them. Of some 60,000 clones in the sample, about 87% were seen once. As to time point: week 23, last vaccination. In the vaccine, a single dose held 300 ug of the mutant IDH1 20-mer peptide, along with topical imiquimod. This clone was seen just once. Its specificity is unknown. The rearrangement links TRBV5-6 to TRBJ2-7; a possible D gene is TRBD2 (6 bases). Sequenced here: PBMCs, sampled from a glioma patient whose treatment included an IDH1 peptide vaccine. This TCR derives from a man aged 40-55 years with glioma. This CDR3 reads CASSQDYGAEQYF. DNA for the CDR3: TGTGCCAGCAGCCAGGACTATGGTGCCGAGCAGTACTTC.